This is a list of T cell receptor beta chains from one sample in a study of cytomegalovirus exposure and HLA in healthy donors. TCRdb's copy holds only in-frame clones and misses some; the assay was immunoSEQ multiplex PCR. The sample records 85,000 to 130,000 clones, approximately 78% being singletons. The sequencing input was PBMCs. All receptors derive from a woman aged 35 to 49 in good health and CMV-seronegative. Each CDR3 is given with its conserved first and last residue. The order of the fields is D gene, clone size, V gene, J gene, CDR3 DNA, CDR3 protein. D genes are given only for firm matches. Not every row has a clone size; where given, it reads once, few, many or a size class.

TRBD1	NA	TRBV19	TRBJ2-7	TGTGCCACCTCAGGTGGTTGGACAGGGGGCTACGAGCAGTACTTC	CATSGGWTGGYEQYF
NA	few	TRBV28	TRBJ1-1	TGTGCCAGCAGTTTAAGAACAGGGAGTGTTCGATTGGACACTGAAGCTTTCTTT	CASSLRTGSVRLDTEAFF
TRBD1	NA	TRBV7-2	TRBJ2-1	TGTGCCAGCAGCTTAGCGGACAGGGGCTCCTTCAGCTCCTACAATGAGCAGTTCTTC	CASSLADRGSFSSYNEQFF
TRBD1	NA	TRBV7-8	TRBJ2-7	TGTGCCAGCAGCTGGAACAGGGGAGACTACGAGCAGTACTTC	CASSWNRGDYEQYF
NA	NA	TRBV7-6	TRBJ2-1	TGTGCCAGCAGCGTGAACCCAGGTAATGAGCAGTTCTTC	CASSVNPGNEQFF
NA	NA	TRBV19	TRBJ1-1	TGTGCCAGTAGTACATTGGTCAGGCCAGGCATGAACACTGAAGCTTTCTTT	CASSTLVRPGMNTEAFF
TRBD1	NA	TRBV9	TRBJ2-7	TGTGCCAGCAGCGTAGGACAGGGGCCCTACGAGCAGTACTTC	CASSVGQGPYEQYF
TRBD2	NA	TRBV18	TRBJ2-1	TGTGCCAGCTCTCTCCTCAGCGGGAGGGCCAGGAATGAGCAGTTCTTC	CASSLLSGRARNEQFF
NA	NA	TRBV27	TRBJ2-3	TGTGCCAGCGGGGGTAGGGGAGGCACGCAGTATTTT	CASGGRGGTQYF
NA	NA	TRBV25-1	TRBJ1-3	TGTGCCAGCAGTGACAGGGCCTCTGGAAACACCATATATTTT	CASSDRASGNTIYF
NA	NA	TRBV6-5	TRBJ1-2	TGTGCCAGCAAGCCAAGGGGCGCCGGCTACACCTTC	CASKPRGAGYTF
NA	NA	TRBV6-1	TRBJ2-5	TGTGCCAGCAGGCAGGGTGTTCAAGAGACCCAGTACTTC	CASRQGVQETQYF
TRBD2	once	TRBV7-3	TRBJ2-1	TGTGCCAGCAGCCTTAGCGGGTGGTGGGGCAATGAGCAGCTCTTC	CASSLSGWWGNEQLF
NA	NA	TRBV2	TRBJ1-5	TGTGCCAGCAGTGTACGAGGGAGCAATCAGCCCCAGCATTTT	CASSVRGSNQPQHF
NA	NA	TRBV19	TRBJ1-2	TGTGCCAGTAGTCCGCAGGGTTACTATGGCTACACCTTC	CASSPQGYYGYTF
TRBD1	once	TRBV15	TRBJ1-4	TGTGCCACCAGCACTACCAATAACAGGGGGCAATGGGAAAAACTGTTTTTT	CATSTTNNRGQWEKLFF
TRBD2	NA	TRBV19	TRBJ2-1	TGTGCCAGTAGCCTAGGGACTAGCGGGAGTCCCTACAATGAGCAGTTCTTC	CASSLGTSGSPYNEQFF
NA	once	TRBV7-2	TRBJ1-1	TGTGCCAGCAGCTTAGCGGGGGCAGGGACTGAAGCTTTCTTT	CASSLAGAGTEAFF
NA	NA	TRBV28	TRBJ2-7	TGTGCCAGCAGCGAGGGGGGGGGCAGGTACAGCTTC	CASSEGGGRYSF
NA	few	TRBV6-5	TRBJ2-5	TGTGCCAGCAGTTACGGGTCTAGATCGGAGACCCAGTACTTC	CASSYGSRSETQYF
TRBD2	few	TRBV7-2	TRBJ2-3	TGTGCCAGCAGCGGGGCGGGGGGGGGCACAGATACGCAGTATTTT	CASSGAGGGTDTQYF
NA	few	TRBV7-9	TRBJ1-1	TGTGCCAGCAGCTTATTACCCATCAGCACTGAAGCTTTCTTT	CASSLLPISTEAFF
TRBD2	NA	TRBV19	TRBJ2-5	TGTGCCAGTAGTGAAGGACTAGCGGGAGTAGGAGAGACCCAGTACTTC	CASSEGLAGVGETQYF
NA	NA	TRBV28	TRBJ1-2	TGTGCCAGCACTCCCAACAGGGATGGCTACACCTTC	CASTPNRDGYTF
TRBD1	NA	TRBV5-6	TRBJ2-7	TGTGCCAGCAGCTGGGGACAGGGAGCATACGAGCAGTACTTC	CASSWGQGAYEQYF
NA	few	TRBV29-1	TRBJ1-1	TGCAGCTTTACTACAGGGAGCACTGAAGCTTTCTTT	CSFTTGSTEAFF
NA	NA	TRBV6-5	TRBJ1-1	TGTGCCAGCAGTTATGAGGTGGCCACTGAAGCTTTCTTT	CASSYEVATEAFF
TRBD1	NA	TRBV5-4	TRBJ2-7	TGTGCCAGCAGGCGAACCGGGACAGGGCCCAAAGAGCAGTACTTC	CASRRTGTGPKEQYF
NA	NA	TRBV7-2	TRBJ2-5	TGTGCCAGCAGCTTACAGGGGAAAGAGACCCAGTACTTC	CASSLQGKETQYF
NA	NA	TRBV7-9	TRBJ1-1	TGTTCCAGCAGCTCCACAACAGGTGGGAACACTGAAGCTTTCTTT	CSSSSTTGGNTEAFF
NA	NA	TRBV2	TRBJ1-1	TGTGCCAGCAGGGGGCTGACACTGTACACTGAAGCTTTCTTT	CASRGLTLYTEAFF
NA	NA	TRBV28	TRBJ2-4	TGTGCCAGCAGAGGTAGCCTACTAGCCAAAAACATTCAGTACTTC	CASRGSLLAKNIQYF